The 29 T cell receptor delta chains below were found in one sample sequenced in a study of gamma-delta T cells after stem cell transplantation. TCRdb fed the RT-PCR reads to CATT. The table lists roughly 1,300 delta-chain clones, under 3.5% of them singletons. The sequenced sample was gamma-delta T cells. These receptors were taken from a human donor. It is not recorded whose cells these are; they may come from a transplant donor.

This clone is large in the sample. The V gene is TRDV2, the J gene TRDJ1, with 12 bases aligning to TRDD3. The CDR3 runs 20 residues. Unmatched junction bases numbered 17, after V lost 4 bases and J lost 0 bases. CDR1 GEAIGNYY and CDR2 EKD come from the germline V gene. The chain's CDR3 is CACDKVLGDTKLLYTDKLIF. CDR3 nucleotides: TGTGCCTGTGATAAGGTACTGGGGGATACCAAGCTACTGTACACCGATAAACTCATCTTT.

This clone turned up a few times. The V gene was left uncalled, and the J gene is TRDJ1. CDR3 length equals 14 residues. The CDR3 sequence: CACDTAGTTDKLIF. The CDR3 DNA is TGTGCCTGTGACACCGCCGGTACCACCGATAAACTCATCTTT.

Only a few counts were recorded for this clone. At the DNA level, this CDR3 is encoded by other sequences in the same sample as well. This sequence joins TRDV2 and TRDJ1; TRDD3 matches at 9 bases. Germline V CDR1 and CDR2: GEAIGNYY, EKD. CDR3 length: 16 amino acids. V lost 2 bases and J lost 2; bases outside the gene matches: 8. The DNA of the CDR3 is TGTGCCTGTGACATACTGGGGGAGCCGGGGACCGATAAACTCATCTTT. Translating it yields CACDILGEPGTDKLIF.

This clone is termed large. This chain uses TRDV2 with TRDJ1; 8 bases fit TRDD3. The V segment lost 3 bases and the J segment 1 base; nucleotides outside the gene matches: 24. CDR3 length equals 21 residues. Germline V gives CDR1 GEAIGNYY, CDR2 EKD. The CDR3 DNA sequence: TGTGCCTGTGACCTCGTCGGGTCCACTGGGGGGCCGGCCCTAAGCACCGATAAACTCATCTTT. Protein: CACDLVGSTGGPALSTDKLIF.

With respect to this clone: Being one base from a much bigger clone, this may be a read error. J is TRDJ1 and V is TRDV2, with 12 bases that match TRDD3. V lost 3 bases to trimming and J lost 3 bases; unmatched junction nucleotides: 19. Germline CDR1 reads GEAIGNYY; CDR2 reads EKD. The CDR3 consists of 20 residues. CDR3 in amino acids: CACDAVEHSLGDTRADKLIF. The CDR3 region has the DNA TGTGCCTGTGACGCCGTTGAGCACTCGCTGGGGGATACGAGGGCCGATAAACTCATCTTT.

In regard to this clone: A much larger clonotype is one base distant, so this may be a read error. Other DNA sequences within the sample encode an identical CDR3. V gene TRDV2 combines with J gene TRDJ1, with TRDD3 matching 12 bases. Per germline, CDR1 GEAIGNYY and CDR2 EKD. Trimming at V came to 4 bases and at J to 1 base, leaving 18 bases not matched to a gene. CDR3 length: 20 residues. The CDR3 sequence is CACDQLLGDTRAPGTDKLIF. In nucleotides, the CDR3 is TGTGCCTGTGATCAACTACTGGGGGATACCCGTGCCCCGGGCACCGATAAACTCATCTTT.

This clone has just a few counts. DNA for the CDR3: TGTGCTCTTGGGGACTCCTTTTCCTTCTGGGGGGACTCAGCACAACTCTTCTTT. Amino acid sequence: CALGDSFSFWGDSAQLFF. This sequence joins TRDV1 and TRDJ2; 7 bases fit TRDD3. The V gene's germline CDR1 is TSWWSYY and CDR2 QGS. The CDR3 is made up of 18 amino acids. V lost 3 bases, J lost 6 bases, and 16 bases stayed unmatched.

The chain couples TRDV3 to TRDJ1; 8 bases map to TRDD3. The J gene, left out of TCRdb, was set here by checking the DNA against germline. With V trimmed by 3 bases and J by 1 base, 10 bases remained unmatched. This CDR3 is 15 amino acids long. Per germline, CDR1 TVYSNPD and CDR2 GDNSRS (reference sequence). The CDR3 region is CAFPVGDLATDKLIF. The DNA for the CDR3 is TGTGCCTTCCCAGTGGGGGATTTAGCCACCGATAAACTCATCTTT.

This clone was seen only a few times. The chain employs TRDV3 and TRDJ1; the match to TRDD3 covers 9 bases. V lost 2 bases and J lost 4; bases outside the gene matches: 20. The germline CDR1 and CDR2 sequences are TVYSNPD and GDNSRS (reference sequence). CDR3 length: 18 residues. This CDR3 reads CAFRGHILLGEPIDKLIF. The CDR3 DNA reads TGTGCCTTTCGAGGACACATTCTACTGGGGGAGCCGATCGATAAACTCATCTTT.

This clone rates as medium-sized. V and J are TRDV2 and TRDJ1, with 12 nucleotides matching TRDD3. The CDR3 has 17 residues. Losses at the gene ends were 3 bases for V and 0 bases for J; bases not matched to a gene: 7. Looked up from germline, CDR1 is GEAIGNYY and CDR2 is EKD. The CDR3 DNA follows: TGTGCCTGTGACGCAGTACTGGGGGATACCCACACCGATAAACTCATCTTT. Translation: CACDAVLGDTHTDKLIF.

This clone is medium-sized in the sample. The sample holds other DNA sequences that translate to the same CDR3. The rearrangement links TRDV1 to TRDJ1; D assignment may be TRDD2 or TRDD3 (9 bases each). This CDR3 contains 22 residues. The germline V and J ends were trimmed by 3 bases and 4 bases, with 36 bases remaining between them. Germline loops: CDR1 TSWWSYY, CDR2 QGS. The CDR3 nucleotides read TGTGCTCTTGGGGAGTTGGCCTTCCTACGCCCGTTAAGCTGGGGGATGTTCGATAAACTCATCTTT. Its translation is CALGELAFLRPLSWGMFDKLIF.

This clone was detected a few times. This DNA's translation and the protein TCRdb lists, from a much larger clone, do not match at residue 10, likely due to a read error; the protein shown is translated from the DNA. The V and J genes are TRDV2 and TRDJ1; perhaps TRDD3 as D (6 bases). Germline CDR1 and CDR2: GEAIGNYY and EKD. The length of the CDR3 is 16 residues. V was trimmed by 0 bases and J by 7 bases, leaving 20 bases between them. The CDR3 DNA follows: TGTGCCTGTGACACCGTCGGTGGGGGTACAAGGGGTAAACTCATCTTT. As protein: CACDTVGGGTRGKLIF.

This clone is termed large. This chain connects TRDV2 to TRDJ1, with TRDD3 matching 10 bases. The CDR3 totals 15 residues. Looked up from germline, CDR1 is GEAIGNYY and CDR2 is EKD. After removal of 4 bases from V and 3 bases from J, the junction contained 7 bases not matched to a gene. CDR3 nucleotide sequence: TGTGCCTGTGATAACCTGGGGGATAAGGCCGATAAACTCATCTTT. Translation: CACDNLGDKADKLIF.

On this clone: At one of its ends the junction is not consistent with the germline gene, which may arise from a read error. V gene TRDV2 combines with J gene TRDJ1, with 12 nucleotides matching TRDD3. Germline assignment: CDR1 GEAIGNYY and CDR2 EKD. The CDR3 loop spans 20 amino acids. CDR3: CACDAVEHSLGDTRADKHIF. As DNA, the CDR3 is TGTGCCTGTGACGCCGTTGAGCACTCGCTGGGGGATACGAGGGCCGATAAACACATCTTT.

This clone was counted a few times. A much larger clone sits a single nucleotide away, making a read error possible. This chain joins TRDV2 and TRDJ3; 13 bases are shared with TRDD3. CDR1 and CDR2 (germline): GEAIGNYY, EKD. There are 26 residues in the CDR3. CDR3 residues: CACDAVLGDTGPNASPSSWYTRQMFF. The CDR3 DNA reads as TGTGCCTGTGACGCGGTACTGGGGGATACGGGCCCAAACGCGTCTCCAAGCTCCTGGTACACCCGACAGATGTTTTTC.

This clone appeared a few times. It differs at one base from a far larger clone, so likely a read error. CDR3: CARDTLLGRGEPTDKLIF. CDR3 nucleotide sequence: TGTGCCCGTGACACACTACTGGGTCGGGGCGAACCCACCGATAAACTCATCTTT. This rearrangement joins TRDV2 to TRDJ1; TRDD3 might be the D (6 bases). This CDR3 is built from 18 residues. Germline CDR1 GEAIGNYY, CDR2 EKD.

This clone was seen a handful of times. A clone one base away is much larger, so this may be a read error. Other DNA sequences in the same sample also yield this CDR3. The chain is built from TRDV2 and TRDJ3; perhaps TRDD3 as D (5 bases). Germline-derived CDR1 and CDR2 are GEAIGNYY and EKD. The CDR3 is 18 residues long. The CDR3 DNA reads TGTGCCTGCGACACCGGGGGGCCGAGCTCCTGGGACACCCGACAGATGTTTTTC. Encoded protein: CACDTGGPSSWDTRQMFF.

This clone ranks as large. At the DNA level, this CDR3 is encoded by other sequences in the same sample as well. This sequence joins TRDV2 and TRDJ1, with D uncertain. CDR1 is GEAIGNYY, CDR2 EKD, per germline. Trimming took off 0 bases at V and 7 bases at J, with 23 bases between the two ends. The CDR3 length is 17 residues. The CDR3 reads CACDTVNLGGPPGKLIF. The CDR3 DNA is TGTGCCTGTGACACCGTTAACCTCGGCGGACCTCCTGGTAAACTCATCTTT.

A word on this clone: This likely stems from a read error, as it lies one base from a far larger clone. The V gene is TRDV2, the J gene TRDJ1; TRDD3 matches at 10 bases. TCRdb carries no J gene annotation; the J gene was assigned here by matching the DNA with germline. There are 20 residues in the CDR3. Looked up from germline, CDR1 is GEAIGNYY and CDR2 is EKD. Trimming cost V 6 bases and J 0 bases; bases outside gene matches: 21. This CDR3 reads CACHGRGVLGDLLYTDKLIF. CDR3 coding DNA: TGTGCCTGTCACGGTCGGGGAGTACTGGGGGATCTGTTGTACACCGATAAACTCATCTTT.

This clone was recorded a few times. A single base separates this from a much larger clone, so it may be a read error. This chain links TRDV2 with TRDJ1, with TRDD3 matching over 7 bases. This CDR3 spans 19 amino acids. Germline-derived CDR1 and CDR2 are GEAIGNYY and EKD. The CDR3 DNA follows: TGTGCCAGTGACGAGGTCCTTGTGGTGGGACTGGGGCACACCGATAAACTCATCTTT. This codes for CASDEVLVVGLGHTDKLIF.

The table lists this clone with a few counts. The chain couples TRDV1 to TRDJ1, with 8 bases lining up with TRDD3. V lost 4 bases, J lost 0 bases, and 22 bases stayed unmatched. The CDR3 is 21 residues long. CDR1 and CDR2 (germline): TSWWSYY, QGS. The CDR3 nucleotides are TGTGCTCTTGGGGGACCCGCCTTCCGACGATCCTGGGGGAGAGACACCGATAAACTCATCTTT. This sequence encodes CALGGPAFRRSWGRDTDKLIF.

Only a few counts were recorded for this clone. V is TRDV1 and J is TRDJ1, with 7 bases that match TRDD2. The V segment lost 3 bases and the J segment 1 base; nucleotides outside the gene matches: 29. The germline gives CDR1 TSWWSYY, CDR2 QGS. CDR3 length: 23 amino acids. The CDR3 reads CALGDPGLPLMSVTPGSTDKLIF. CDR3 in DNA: TGTGCTCTTGGGGACCCCGGCCTTCCTTTAATGTCGGTCACCCCAGGGAGCACCGATAAACTCATCTTT.

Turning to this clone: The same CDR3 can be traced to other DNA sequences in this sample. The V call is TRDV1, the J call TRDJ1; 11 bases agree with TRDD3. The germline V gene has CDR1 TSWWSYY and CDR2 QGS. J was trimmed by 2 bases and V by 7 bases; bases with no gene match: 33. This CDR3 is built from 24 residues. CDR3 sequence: CALAANLPRDQNGYWGIETDKLIF. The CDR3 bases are TGTGCTCTTGCAGCGAACCTTCCTCGGGATCAAAACGGGTACTGGGGGATAGAGACCGATAAACTCATCTTT.

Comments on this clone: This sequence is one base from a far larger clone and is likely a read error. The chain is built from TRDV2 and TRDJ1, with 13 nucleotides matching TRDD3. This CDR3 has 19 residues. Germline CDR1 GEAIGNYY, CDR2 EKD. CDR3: CARDTVASTGGYAADKLIF. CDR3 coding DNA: TGTGCCCGTGACACCGTGGCAAGTACTGGGGGATACGCCGCCGATAAACTCATCTTT.

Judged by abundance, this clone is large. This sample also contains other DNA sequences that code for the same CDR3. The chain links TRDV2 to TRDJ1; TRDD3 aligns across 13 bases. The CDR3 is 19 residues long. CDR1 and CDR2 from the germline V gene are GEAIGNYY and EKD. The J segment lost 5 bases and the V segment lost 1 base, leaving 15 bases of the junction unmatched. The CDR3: CACDTLTGGYAAQGDKLIF. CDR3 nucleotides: TGTGCCTGTGACACACTTACTGGGGGATACGCCGCGCAGGGGGATAAACTCATCTTT.

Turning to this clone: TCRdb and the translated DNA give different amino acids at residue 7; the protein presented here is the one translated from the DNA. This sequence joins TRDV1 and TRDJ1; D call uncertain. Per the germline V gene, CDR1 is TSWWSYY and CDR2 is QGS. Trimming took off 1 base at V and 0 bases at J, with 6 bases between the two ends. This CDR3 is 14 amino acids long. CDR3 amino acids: CALGERRNTDKLIF. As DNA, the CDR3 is TGTGCTCTTGGGGAACGGAGAAACACCGATAAACTCATCTTT.

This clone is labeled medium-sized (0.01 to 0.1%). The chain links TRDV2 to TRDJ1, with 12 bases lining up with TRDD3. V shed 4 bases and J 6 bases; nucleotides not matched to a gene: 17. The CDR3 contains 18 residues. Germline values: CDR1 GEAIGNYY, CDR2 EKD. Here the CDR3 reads CACEELGSGGYEDYKLIF. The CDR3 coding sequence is TGTGCCTGTGAGGAACTAGGTTCTGGGGGATACGAGGACTATAAACTCATCTTT.

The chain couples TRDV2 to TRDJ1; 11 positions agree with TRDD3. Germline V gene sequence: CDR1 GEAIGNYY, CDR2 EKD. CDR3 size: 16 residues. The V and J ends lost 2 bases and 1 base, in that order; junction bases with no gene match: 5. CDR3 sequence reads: CACDKLGDIPTDKLIF. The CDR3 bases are TGTGCCTGTGACAAACTGGGGGATATCCCCACCGATAAACTCATCTTT.

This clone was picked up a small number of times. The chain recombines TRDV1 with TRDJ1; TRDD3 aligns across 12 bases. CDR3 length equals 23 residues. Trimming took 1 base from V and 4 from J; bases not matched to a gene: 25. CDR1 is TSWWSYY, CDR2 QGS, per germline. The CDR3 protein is CALGEPKSFFFLALGDTFDKLIF. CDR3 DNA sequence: TGTGCTCTTGGGGAACCTAAATCTTTTTTTTTCCTCGCACTGGGGGATACATTCGATAAACTCATCTTT.